Each of the 2 T cell receptor beta chains below was sequenced from the same sample in a study of T-cell reconstitution after alpha-beta-depleted transplantation in children. Molecular barcoding with unique molecular identifiers was used for the TCRbeta library. TCRdb ran MiXCR on the PCR reads and lists one entry per CDR3 protein. The profile covers around 800,000 distinct CDR3 sequences, with less than 20% appearing a single time and 5% taken by the ten largest. The sequenced sample was PBMCs, mostly from graft donor cells, obtained 360 days after TCRalphabeta/CD19-depleted stem cell transplant. The receptor source for this set is a male patient younger than 18 who had a stem cell transplant for acute lymphoblastic leukemia, so the T cells may come from the graft donor.

This chain uses TRBV5-1 with TRBJ1-5; TRBD1 matches at 8 bases. The V and J ends lost 0 bases and 0 bases, in that order; junction bases with no gene match: 5. This CDR3 comprises 17 residues. Germline V CDR1 and CDR2: SGHRS, YFSETQ. The CDR3 DNA follows: TGCGCCAGCAGCTTGGAGCAGGGGGCCTATAGCAATCAGCCCCAGCATTTT. Its translation is CASSLEQGAYSNQPQHF.

This clonotype appeared many times. The J gene is TRBJ2-1, the V gene TRBV5-6; unclear D gene. Trimming took off 1 base at V and 10 bases at J, with 6 bases between the two ends. The CDR3 totals 11 residues. The V gene's germline CDR1 is SGHDT and CDR2 YYEEEE. The CDR3 here is CASSLYGEQFF. CDR3 sequence (DNA): TGTGCCAGCAGCTTGTACGGGGAGCAGTTCTTC.